This is a list of T cell receptor beta chains from one sample in a study of T-cell reconstitution after alpha-beta-depleted transplantation in children. One entry per CDR3 protein results from TCRdb running MiXCR on the PCR reads. The sample consists of about 600,000 distinct CDR3 sequences, about 11% of them appearing once. Sequencing used PBMCs from the stem cell graft donor, obtained from the stem cell graft. These receptors came from a human donor who donated a stem cell graft to a child with acute myeloid leukemia. CDR3s leave out the opening cysteine and the closing phenylalanine or tryptophan.

SARDHSDGQY,10,TRBV20-1
ASTPGGQGTNTIY,13,TRBV28
ASSLMWGPGELF,12,TRBV12-3/TRBV12-4
ASSQVRDRFYNEQF,14,TRBV4-3
ASSPPGQGAADTQY,14,TRBV28
ASSPPGGLYGYT,12,TRBV6-1
ASTMDRVLTNTGELF,15,TRBV6-1
SAEMNEQF,8,TRBV20-1
ASSPSLYNEQF,11,TRBV7-3
ASSSGGGVIQY,11,TRBV7-9
ASSESGNQPQH,11,TRBV2
ASSVNGQDNTGELF,14,TRBV9
ASSAGTTEKLF,11,TRBV12-3/TRBV12-4
ASSTQINQPQH,11,TRBV7-2
ASSLGQGGGNEKLF,14,TRBV5-1
SATSTGELF,9,TRBV20-1
ASSPPWEREVVQETQY,16,TRBV27
ASSLGPGGGNEQF,13,TRBV7-8
ASSRNRGADTQY,12,TRBV4-3
SALPTSGNNEQF,12,TRBV20-1
SAQTSGRETQY,11,TRBV20-1
SARRTVGSYNEQF,13,TRBV20-1
SGKLAGAETQY,11,TRBV20-1
ASSLAAGLAGWGSYNEQF,18,TRBV7-2
ATSSRSNTGELF,12,TRBV24-1
AISASTENTGELF,13,TRBV10-3
ASNLAAPLDTQY,12,TRBV12-3/TRBV12-4
SASGHVEAF,9,TRBV20-1
AISGFGGRAGNEQF,14,TRBV10-3
ASSGRARGNTEAF,13,TRBV11-2
SASSEQF,7,TRBV20-1
ASSGTEKLF,9,TRBV28
ASSEGQVGKETQY,13,TRBV2
ASSGRAEKLF,10,TRBV12-3/TRBV12-4
ASSSRTGRGYGYT,13,TRBV9
AIMGQGSSYNEQF,13,TRBV6-1
SAGLAGGYEQF,11,TRBV20-1
ASNPNPGEDTQY,12,TRBV5-6
SYASRSYEQY,10,TRBV29-1
SVASDRDIYEQY,12,TRBV29-1
ASSLTRTNEQF,11,TRBV27
ASSLAGQGANQPQH,14,TRBV12-3/TRBV12-4
ASSQWGTDTQY,11,TRBV14
SAIRKGVTNEKLF,13,TRBV20-1
ASSLAEAFGEQY,12,TRBV5-4
SALKEAGLYNEQF,13,TRBV20-1
SALEASGAKNIQY,13,TRBV20-1
ASSLLVPIMGSMNTEAF,17,TRBV5-4
SARGEGNAF,9,TRBV29-1